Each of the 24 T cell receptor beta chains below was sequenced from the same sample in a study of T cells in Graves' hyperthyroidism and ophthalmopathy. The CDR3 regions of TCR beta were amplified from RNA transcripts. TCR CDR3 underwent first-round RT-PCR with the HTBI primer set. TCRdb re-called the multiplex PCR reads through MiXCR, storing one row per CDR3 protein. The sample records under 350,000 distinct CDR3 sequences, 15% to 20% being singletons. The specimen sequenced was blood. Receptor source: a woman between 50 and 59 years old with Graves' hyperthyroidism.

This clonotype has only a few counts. As DNA, the CDR3 is TGTGCCAGCGGGGAGGTGGGAGAGACCCAGTACTTC. Protein sequence: CASGEVGETQYF. V gene TRBV27 combines with J gene TRBJ2-5; TRBD2 might be the D (6 bases). The germline CDR1 and CDR2 sequences are MNHEY and SMNVEV (reference sequence). This CDR3 has 12 residues. V dropped 8 bases and J dropped 4 bases, with 11 bases sitting between them.

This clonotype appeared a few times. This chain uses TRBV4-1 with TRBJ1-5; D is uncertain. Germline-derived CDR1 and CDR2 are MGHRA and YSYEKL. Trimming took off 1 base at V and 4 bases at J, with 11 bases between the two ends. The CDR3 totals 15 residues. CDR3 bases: TGCGCCAGCAGCCAAGGCACGGGAGAAAATCAGCCCCAGCATTTT. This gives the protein CASSQGTGENQPQHF.

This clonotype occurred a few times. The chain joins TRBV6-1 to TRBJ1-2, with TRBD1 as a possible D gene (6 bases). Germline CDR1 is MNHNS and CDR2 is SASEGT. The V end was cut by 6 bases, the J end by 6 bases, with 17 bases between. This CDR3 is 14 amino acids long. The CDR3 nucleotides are TGTGCCAGCAGGGTGGGGGGCGCGTACGATGGCTACACCTTC. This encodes CASRVGGAYDGYTF.

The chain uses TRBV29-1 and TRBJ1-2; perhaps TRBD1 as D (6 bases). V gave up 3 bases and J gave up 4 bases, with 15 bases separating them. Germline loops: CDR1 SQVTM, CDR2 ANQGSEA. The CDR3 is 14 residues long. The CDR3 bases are TGCAGCGTTGATCTGGGGGGCAGAAGCTATGGCTACACCTTC. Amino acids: CSVDLGGRSYGYTF.

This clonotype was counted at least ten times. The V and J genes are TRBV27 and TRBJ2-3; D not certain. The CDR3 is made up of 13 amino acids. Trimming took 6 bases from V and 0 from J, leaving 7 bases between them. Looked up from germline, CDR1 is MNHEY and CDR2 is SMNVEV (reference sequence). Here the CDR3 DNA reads TGTGCCAGCAGAAGCAGTAGCACAGATACGCAGTATTTT. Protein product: CASRSSSTDTQYF.

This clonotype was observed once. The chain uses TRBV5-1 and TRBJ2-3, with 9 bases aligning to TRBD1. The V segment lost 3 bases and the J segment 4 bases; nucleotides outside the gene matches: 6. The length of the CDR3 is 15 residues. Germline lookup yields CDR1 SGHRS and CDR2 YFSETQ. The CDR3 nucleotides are TGCGCCAGCAGCTCAACAGGGGGCGGCTCAGATACGCAGTATTTT. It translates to CASSSTGGGSDTQYF. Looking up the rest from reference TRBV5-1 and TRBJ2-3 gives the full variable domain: KAGVTQTPRYLIKTRGQQVTLSCSPISGHRSVSWYQQTPGQGLQFLFEYFSETQRNKGNFPGRFSGRQFSNSRSEMNVSTLELGDSALYLCASSSTGGGSDTQYFGPGTRLTVL.

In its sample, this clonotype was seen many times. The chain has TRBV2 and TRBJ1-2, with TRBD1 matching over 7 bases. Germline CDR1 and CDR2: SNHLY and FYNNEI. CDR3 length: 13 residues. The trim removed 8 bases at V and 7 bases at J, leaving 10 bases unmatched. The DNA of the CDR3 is TGTGCCAGCGGCCGGACAGGTTTGAGTGGCTACACCTTC. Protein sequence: CASGRTGLSGYTF.

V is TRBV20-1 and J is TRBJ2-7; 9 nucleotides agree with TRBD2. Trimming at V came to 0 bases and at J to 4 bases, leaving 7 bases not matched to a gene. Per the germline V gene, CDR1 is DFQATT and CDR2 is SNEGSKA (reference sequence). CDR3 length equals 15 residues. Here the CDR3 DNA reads TGCAGTGCTAGAGATGGTAGCGGGAGAAGGTACGAGCAGTACTTC. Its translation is CSARDGSGRRYEQYF.

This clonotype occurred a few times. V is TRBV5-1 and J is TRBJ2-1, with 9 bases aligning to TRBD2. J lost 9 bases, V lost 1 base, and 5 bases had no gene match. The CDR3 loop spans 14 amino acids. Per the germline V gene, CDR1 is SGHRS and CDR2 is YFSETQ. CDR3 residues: CASSLTAGGTEQFF. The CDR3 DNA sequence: TGCGCCAGCAGCTTGACGGCGGGAGGGACTGAGCAGTTCTTC. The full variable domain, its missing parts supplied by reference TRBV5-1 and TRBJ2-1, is KAGVTQTPRYLIKTRGQQVTLSCSPISGHRSVSWYQQTPGQGLQFLFEYFSETQRNKGNFPGRFSGRQFSNSRSEMNVSTLELGDSALYLCASSLTAGGTEQFFGPGTRLTVL.

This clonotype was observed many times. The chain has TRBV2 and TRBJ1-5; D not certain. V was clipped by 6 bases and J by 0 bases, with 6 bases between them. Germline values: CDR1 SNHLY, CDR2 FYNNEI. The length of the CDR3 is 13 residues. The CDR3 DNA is TGTGCCAGCAGGGCAGATAGCAATCAGCCCCAGCATTTT. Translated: CASRADSNQPQHF. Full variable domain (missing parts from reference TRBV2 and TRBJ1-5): EPEVTQTPSHQVTQMGQEVILRCVPISNHLYFYWYRQILGQKVEFLVSFYNNEISEKSEIFDDQFSVERPDGSNFTLKIRSTKLEDSAMYFCASRADSNQPQHFGDGTRLSIL.

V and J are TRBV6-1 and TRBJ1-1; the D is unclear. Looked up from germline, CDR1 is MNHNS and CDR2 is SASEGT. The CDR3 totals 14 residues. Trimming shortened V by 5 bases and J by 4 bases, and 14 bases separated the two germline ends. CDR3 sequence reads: CASSLPQAGTEAFF. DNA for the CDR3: TGTGCCAGCAGTCTCCCCCAGGCAGGCACTGAAGCTTTCTTT.

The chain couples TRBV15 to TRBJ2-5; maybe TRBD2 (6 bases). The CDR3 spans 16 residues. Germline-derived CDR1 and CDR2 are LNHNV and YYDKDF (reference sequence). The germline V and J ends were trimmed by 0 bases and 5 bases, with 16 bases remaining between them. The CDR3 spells CATSRDRGSSLETQYF. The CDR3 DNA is TGTGCCACCAGCAGAGATCGGGGGTCCAGTTTGGAGACCCAGTACTTC.

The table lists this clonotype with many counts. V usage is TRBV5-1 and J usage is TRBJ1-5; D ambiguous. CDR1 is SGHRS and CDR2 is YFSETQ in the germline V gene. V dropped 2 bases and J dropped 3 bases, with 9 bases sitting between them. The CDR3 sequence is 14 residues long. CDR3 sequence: CASSFDMNNQPQHF. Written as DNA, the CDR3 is TGCGCCAGCAGCTTCGACATGAACAATCAGCCCCAGCATTTT.

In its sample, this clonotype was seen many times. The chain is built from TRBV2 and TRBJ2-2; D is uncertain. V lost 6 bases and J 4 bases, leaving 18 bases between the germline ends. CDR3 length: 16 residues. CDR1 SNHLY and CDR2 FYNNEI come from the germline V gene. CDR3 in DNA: TGTGCCAGCAGAAAGACCCCCGCATCGAGCACCGGGGAGCTGTTTTTT. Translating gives CASRKTPASSTGELFF.

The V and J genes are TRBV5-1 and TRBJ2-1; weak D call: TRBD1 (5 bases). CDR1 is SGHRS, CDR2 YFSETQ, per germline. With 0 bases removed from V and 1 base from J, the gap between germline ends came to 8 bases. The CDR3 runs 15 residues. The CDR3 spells CASSLEQASYNEQFF. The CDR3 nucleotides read TGCGCCAGCAGCTTGGAACAGGCGTCCTACAATGAGCAGTTCTTC.

CDR3: CASSASSKSEAFF. CDR3 DNA: TGTGCCAGCAGCGCATCCTCGAAAAGTGAAGCTTTCTTT. J is TRBJ1-1 and V is TRBV9; D remains ambiguous. The CDR3 has 13 residues. V lost 3 bases and J lost 7, with 13 bases in between. Germline-derived CDR1 and CDR2 are SGDLS and YYNGEE.

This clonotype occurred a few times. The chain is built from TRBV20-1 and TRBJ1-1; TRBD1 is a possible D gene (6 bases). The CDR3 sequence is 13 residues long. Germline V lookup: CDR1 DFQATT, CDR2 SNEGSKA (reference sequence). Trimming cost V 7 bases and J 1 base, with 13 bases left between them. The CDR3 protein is CSVSGDWNTEAFF. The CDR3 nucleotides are TGCAGTGTTTCAGGGGATTGGAACACTGAAGCTTTCTTT.

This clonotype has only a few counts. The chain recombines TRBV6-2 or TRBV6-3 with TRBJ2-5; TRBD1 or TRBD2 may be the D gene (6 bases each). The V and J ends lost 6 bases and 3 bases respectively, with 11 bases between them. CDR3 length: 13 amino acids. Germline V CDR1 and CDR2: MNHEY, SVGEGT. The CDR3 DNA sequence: TGTGCCAGCAGCCGGGGGCTGAAAGAGACCCAGTACTTC. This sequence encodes CASSRGLKETQYF.

Here the CDR3 DNA reads TGCAGTGCTAGTACTAGCGGGGATAAAAATGAGCAGTTCTTC. This translates into CSASTSGDKNEQFF. This chain uses TRBV20-1 with TRBJ2-1; 10 bases align to TRBD2. Germline V CDR1 and CDR2: DFQATT, SNEGSKA (reference sequence). V shed 3 bases and J 7 bases; nucleotides not matched to a gene: 6. CDR3 size: 14 residues.

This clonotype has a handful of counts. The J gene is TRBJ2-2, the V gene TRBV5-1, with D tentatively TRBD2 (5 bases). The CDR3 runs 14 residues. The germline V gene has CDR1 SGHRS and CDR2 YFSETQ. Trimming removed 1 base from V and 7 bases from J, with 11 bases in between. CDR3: CASSLSGLGGELFF. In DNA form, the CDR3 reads TGCGCCAGCAGCTTGTCGGGATTAGGCGGGGAGCTGTTTTTT.

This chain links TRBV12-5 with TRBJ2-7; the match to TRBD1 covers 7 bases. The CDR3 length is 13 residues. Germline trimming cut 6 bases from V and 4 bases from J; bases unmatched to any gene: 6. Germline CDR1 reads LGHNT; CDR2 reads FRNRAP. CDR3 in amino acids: CASGFGTEYEQYV. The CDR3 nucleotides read TGTGCTAGTGGCTTTGGGACAGAATACGAGCAGTACGTC.

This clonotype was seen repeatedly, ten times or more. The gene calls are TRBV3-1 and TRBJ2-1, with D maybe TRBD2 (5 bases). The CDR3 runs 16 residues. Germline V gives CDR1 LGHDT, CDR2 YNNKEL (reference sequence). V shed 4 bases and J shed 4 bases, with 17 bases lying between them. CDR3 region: CASSRFSGEPYNEQFF. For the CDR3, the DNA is TGTGCCAGCAGCCGATTTTCTGGGGAGCCGTACAATGAGCAGTTCTTC.

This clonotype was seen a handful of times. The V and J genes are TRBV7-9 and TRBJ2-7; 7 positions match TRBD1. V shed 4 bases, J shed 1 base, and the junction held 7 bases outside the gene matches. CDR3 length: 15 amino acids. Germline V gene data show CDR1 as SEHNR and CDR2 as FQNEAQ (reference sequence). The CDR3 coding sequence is TGTGCCAGCAGCTCCGATTGGGGACAGTCCTACGAGCAGTACTTC. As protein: CASSSDWGQSYEQYF.

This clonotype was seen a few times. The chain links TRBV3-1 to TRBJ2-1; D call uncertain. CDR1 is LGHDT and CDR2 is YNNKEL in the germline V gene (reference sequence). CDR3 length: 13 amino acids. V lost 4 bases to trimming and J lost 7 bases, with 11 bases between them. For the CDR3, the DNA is TGTGCCAGCAGCCTAAATTTGGGGAATGAGCAGTTCTTC. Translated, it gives CASSLNLGNEQFF.